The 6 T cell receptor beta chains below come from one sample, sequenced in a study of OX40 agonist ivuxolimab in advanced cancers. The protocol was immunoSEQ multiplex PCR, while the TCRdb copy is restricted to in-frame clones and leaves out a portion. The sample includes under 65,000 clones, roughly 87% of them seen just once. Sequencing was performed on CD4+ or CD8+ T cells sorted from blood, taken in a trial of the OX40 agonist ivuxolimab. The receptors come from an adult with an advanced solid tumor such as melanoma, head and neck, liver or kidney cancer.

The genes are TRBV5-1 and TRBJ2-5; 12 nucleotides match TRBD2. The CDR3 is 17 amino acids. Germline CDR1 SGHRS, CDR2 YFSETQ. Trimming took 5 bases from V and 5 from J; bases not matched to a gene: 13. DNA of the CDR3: TGCGCCAGCAGTTTTAGACTAGCGGGGGTCTTTTCGGAGACCCAGTACTTC. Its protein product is CASSFRLAGVFSETQYF.

This CDR3 is CASSTRQGQSNYGYTF. As DNA, the CDR3 is TGTGCCAGTAGTACAAGACAGGGGCAGTCTAACTATGGCTACACCTTC. The chain couples TRBV19 to TRBJ1-2; 8 bases fit TRBD1. CDR1 and CDR2 (germline): LNHDA, SQIVND (reference sequence). The CDR3 is 16 amino acids. The trim removed 4 bases at V and 0 bases at J, leaving 7 bases unmatched.

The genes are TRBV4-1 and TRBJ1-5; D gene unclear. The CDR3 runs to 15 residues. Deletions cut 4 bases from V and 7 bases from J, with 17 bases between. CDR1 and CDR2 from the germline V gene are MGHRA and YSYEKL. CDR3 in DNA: TGCGCCAGCAGCCTCCAAAGTGTCGGTATCCAGCCCCAGCATTTT. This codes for CASSLQSVGIQPQHF.

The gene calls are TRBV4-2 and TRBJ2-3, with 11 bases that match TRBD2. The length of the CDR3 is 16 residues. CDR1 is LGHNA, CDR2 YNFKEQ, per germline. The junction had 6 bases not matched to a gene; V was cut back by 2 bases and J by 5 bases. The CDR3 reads CASSQRGTSGRDTQYF. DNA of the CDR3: TGTGCCAGCAGCCAAAGAGGGACTAGCGGCAGAGATACGCAGTATTTT.

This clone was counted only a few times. The CDR3 sequence is CASSGRQGKNSPLHF. The DNA of the CDR3 is TGTGCCAGCAGTGGACGACAGGGGAAAAATTCACCCCTCCACTTT. The chain carries TRBV6-1 and TRBJ1-6; 8 positions agree with TRBD1. CDR1 and CDR2 from the germline V gene are MNHNS and SASEGT. The CDR3 has 15 amino acids. V trimming: 4 bases; J trimming: 7 bases; junction bases outside the gene matches: 6.

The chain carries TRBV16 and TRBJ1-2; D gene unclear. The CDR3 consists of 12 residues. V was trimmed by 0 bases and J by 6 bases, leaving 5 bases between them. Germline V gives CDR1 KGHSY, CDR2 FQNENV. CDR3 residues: CASSQSRNGYTF. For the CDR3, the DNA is TGTGCCAGCAGCCAATCACGGAATGGCTACACCTTC.